This TCR beta chain was captured by sequencing in a study of T-cell reconstitution after alpha-beta-depleted transplantation in children listed by TCRdb under 2016. The study in broad terms: Using TCR repertoire profiling, the study quantitatively followed how T-cell immune reconstitution unfolded in children after TCRalphabeta/CD19-depleted allogeneic hematopoietic cell transplantation.

As for this clonotype: The specificity of this receptor is unknown. No per-base quality is available; no much larger clone lies one base away.

The intended sense of this specimen's treatment or condition label: allogeneic hematopoietic cell transplantation with graft depleted of TCRalphabeta T cells and CD19 B cells. The transplant recipients were children given TCRalphabeta/CD19-depleted allogeneic hematopoietic cell grafts. The V end gives up 4 bases and the J end 4 bases, leaving 11 bases in the junction not matched to a gene. From a lookup of the germline V gene, CDR1 and CDR2 are SGDLS and YYNGEE. From its cysteine to its phenylalanine, the CDR3 spans 15 amino acids. Only the CDR3 portion is preserved as DNA: 45 bases, with reading frame beginning at the first base. The library was produced with PCR. Data came from an Illumina HiSeq 2500. To normalize quantification of the TCRbeta repertoire, the TCR libraries were built with molecular barcoding that relied on unique molecular identifiers. In TCRdb, the public reads were trimmed at Q25 with fastp and aligned with MiXCR, with productive beta chains retained. Rows are combined by CDR3 protein, so each entry shows the most common genes and DNA. The sample records 250,000 to 400,000 distinct CDR3 sequences, roughly 25% of which are singletons. The ten top clones hold approximately 11% of the sample.

Summary of the overall study and its limitations: The frequencies of hyperexpanded clones fell over the following months, and after one year, T-cell counts and TCRbeta diversity were mostly attributed to newly produced T cells. The apparently early recovery of alphabetaT-cell counts about two months after transplant reportedly depended on only several hundred rapidly expanded clones that came from non-depleted graft cells. In some patients, high TCRbeta diversity at day 60 was attributed to recipient T cells and intrathymic progenitors that had survived conditioning.

This TCR was sampled from a male patient between 10 and 17 years old who had a stem cell transplant for acute lymphoblastic leukemia, so the T cells may come from the graft donor. Here the sequenced sample was PBMCs, mostly from graft donor cells, taken 180 days after TCRalphabeta/CD19-depleted stem cell transplant. The sequence links TRBV9 to TRBJ2-7; TRBD1 aligns with 7 central bases. The CDR3 reads CASSPTGAMAYEQYF. The DNA sequence reads TGTGCCAGCAGCCCAACAGGGGCCATGGCTTACGAGCAGTACTTC.